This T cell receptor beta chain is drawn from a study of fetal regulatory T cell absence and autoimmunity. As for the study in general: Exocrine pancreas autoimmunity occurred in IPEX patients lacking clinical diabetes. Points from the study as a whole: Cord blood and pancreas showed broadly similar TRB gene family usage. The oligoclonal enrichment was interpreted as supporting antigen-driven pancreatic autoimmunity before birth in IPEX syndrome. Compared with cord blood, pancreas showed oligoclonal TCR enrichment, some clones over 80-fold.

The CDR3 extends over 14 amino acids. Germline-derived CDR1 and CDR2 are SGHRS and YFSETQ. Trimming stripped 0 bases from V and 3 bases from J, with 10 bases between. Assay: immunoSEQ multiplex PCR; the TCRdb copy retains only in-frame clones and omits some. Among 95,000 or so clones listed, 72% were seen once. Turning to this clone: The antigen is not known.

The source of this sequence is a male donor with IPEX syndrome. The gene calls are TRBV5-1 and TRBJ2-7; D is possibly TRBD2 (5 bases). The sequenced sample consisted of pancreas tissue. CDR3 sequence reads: CASSLAGENYEQYF. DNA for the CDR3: TGCGCCAGCAGCTTGGCCGGGGAGAACTACGAGCAGTACTTC.